Below, 5 T cell receptor beta chains from the same sample are listed, as sequenced in a study of PD-L1 blockade in urothelial cancer. The time point here: pretreatment peripheral blood. TCRdb keeps only in-frame clones here, not all; method: immunoSEQ multiplex PCR. This sample has 50,000 to 65,000 clones; around 81% occur once, and the top ten carry 2.5% to 3.5%. This specimen was PBMCs, taken around atezolizumab (anti-PD-L1) treatment. These receptors were taken from a man in his 70s with urothelial cancer.

This CDR3 is CASSLADRVNSNQPQHF. The DNA for the CDR3 is TGTGCCAGCAGCCTAGCGGACAGGGTAAATAGCAATCAGCCCCAGCATTTT. The chain uses TRBV21-1 and TRBJ1-5; the listed D gene, TRBD1, was not tested against the DNA. TRBV21-1 represents a pseudogene. The CDR3 is made up of 17 amino acids.

The V and J genes are TRBV2 and TRBJ2-3; TRBD2 aligns across 9 bases. The CDR3 has 14 residues. The ends lost 3 bases at V and 5 bases at J; junction bases unmatched: 3. CDR1 and CDR2 (germline): SNHLY, FYNNEI. The CDR3 DNA reads TGTGCCAGCAGTGAGCTACTAGCGGGAGATACGCAGTATTTT. Protein: CASSELLAGDTQYF.

The J gene is TRBJ2-1, the V gene TRBV5-6; 12 nucleotides align to TRBD2. V dropped 1 base and J dropped 4; count of bases not matched to a gene: 6. Germline V gene data show CDR1 as SGHDT and CDR2 as YYEEEE. The CDR3 totals 17 residues. CDR3 coding DNA: TGTGCCAGCAGCTTGACGACTAGCGGGAGTGGGTACAATGAGCAGTTCTTC. Its translation: CASSLTTSGSGYNEQFF.

This clone was counted between two and nine times. The chain employs TRBV5-5 and TRBJ2-2; D is unclear. The CDR3 sequence is 13 residues long. Trimming left V 1 base short and J 1 base short, with 2 bases between. In germline, CDR1 is SGHKS, CDR2 YYEKEE (reference sequence). CDR3: CASSLQNTGELFF. Here the CDR3 DNA reads TGTGCCAGCAGCTTGCAGAACACCGGGGAGCTGTTTTTT.

This chain uses TRBV15 with TRBJ1-2; D unresolved. V was trimmed by 1 base and J by 5 bases, leaving 11 bases between them. Germline loops: CDR1 LNHNV, CDR2 YYDKDF (reference sequence). The CDR3 totals 14 residues. For the CDR3, the DNA is TGTGCCACCAGCAGAGCAGACATCGGATATGGCTACACCTTC. Translated: CATSRADIGYGYTF.